A single sample is the source of the 10 T cell receptor beta chains below, sequenced in a study of blood T cells in healthy people across ages. The use of a sample-barcoded 5' primer and a J-beta primer mix characterized a second PCR of roughly 6 to 11 cycles. Via MiXCR, TCRdb re-called the 5' RACE reads, giving one row per CDR3 protein. There are about 900,000 distinct CDR3 sequences in the sample; around 68% occur only once, and around 30% lies in the top ten. Input material: blood. The receptors shown here come from a man aged 30 to 39 in good health.

This clonotype has just one count. The rearrangement links TRBV27 to TRBJ2-7; perhaps TRBD1 as D (5 bases). From germline, CDR1 is MNHEY and CDR2 SMNVEV (reference sequence). Trimming pared 2 bases from V and 2 bases from J, leaving 13 bases between. The CDR3 is made up of 15 amino acids. Here the CDR3 DNA reads TGTGCCAGCAGTTTACACACAGGTTATACCTACGAGCAGTACTTC. Residues: CASSLHTGYTYEQYF.

The chain has TRBV2 and TRBJ1-5, with D tentatively TRBD1 (5 bases). This CDR3 region has 17 residues. CDR1 and CDR2 from the germline V gene are SNHLY and FYNNEI. Trimming stripped 3 bases from V and 7 bases from J, with 22 bases between. The CDR3 DNA reads as TGTGCCAGCAGTGAGGAAACCGGGACCTTCCCAGGGCAGCCCCAGCATTTT. This encodes CASSEETGTFPGQPQHF.

The J gene is TRBJ1-2, the V gene TRBV24-1; a weak D match, TRBD1 (6 bases). Trimming took off 4 bases at V and 6 bases at J, with 17 bases between the two ends. Germline lookup yields CDR1 KGHDR and CDR2 SFDVKD. This CDR3 contains 15 residues. This CDR3 is CATSDPGGALDGYTF. The CDR3 bases are TGTGCCACCAGTGACCCGGGGGGGGCCTTGGATGGCTACACCTTC.

The chain links TRBV20-1 to TRBJ2-5, with unresolved D. V was pared by 5 bases and J by 3 bases, with 4 bases between. The CDR3 has 10 residues. The germline V gene encodes CDR1 DFQATT and CDR2 SNEGSKA (reference sequence). The CDR3 DNA reads as TGCAGTGCTGTAGAAGAGACCCAGTACTTC. This codes for CSAVEETQYF.

This clonotype was seen only a few times. The CDR3 bases are TGTGCCAGCAGTTACGAACTAGCGGGGACCTACGAGCAGTACTTC. Protein product: CASSYELAGTYEQYF. The chain uses TRBV6-5 and TRBJ2-7; 10 bases are a match to TRBD2. The germline V gene has CDR1 MNHEY and CDR2 SVGAGI. The CDR3 spans 15 residues. The junction had 3 bases not matched to a gene; V was cut back by 2 bases and J by 2 bases.

CDR3 in amino acids: CASSQDLAGYGGELFF. Here the CDR3 DNA reads TGTGCCAGCAGCCAAGATTTAGCGGGGTACGGCGGGGAGCTGTTTTTT. This chain uses TRBV4-2 with TRBJ2-2; TRBD2 agrees at 8 bases. This CDR3 region has 16 residues. Germline CDR1 is LGHNA and CDR2 is YNFKEQ. Trimming at V came to 0 bases and at J to 7 bases, leaving 7 bases not matched to a gene.

This clonotype was recorded at least ten times. V usage is TRBV7-2 and J usage is TRBJ2-1; D not certain. The CDR3 is 15 amino acids. CDR1 is SGHTA and CDR2 is FQGNSA in the germline V gene. V was clipped by 1 base and J by 9 bases, with 16 bases between them. The CDR3 bases are TGTGCCAGCAGCTTAGTGGCTAGAATCTCGGGTGAGCAGTTCTTC. Translation gives CASSLVARISGEQFF.

V gene TRBV4-3 combines with J gene TRBJ2-2; D is uncertain. Looked up from germline, CDR1 is LGHNA and CDR2 is YSLEER. This CDR3 is 12 amino acids long. V lost 2 bases, J lost 11 bases, and 9 bases lay in between. The CDR3: CASSQIIGELFF. The CDR3 DNA reads as TGCGCCAGCAGCCAAATAATCGGCGAGCTGTTTTTT.

The chain couples TRBV27 to TRBJ1-6; tentative D call: TRBD1 (5 bases). Germline CDR1 MNHEY, CDR2 SMNVEV (reference sequence). There are 14 residues in the CDR3. Trimming cost V 6 bases and J 6 bases, with 12 bases left between them. This chain's CDR3 is CASRPGRINSPLHF. The CDR3 coding sequence is TGTGCCAGCAGACCGGGACGGATTAATTCACCCCTCCACTTT.

The rearrangement uses TRBV10-2 and TRBJ2-5, with D tentatively TRBD1 or TRBD2 (5 bases each). Germline V gene lookup returns CDR1 WSHSY and CDR2 SAAADI. The CDR3 consists of 13 residues. The V and J ends lost 7 bases and 5 bases respectively, with 14 bases between them. The CDR3 coding sequence is TGCGCCAGCAAAAGGGGTCGAGGGGAGACCCAGTACTTC. As protein: CASKRGRGETQYF.